This T cell receptor beta chain was identified during a study of PD-L1 blockade in urothelial cancer (TCRdb year 2017). In terms of the full investigation: Therapy was started in about 2014 for all patients, and atezolizumab 1,200 mg was administered intravenously every 3 weeks. About nine tenths of the roughly 29 patients were identified as males with urothelial cancer of bladder origin, and a prior smoking history was reported by 18 of 29 patients. Patients had an ECOG performance status of 0 or 1 and had received between 0 and 3 prior chemotherapy regimens. Blood samples were analyzed at 3 weeks after treatment start (second dose) and at 6 weeks after treatment start. A median of around 150,000 T cells and tens of thousands of unique TCRs was obtained from blood samples, and a median clonality of roughly 0.08 was observed. Somatic, immune and clinical correlates of response to PD-L1 blockade with atezolizumab in urothelial cancer were the focus of an exploratory multi-omic analysis. Pretreatment tumor samples, along with matched peripheral blood serially collected before and after atezolizumab treatment, were subjected to TCR sequencing. Progression-free survival longer than 6 months counted as durable clinical benefit, and TCR features were additionally tested against both progression-free and overall survival. Whole exome sequencing and RNA sequencing of pretreatment tumors were performed alongside TCR sequencing in the same patients. Durable clinical benefit was achieved by nine patients and was not achieved by 20 patients. Pretreatment blood TCR-seq was available for about 28 patients, at least one posttreatment blood collection was obtained for about 25 patients, and tumor TCR-seq was available for about 25 patients.

The cohort comprised fewer than 35 patients with locally advanced or metastatic urothelial carcinoma treated at Memorial Sloan Kettering on a trial protocol. Peripheral blood mononuclear cells were collected pretreatment and during treatment, at between 1 and 8 total time points per patient. The Qiagen DNeasy Blood extraction kit was used to purify genomic DNA from total PBMCs and tumor samples. PBMCs were collected pretreatment and during treatment, and were isolated and stored as previously described. Synthetic TCR analog templates were spiked into each PCR to estimate absolute template abundance from read counts. The immunoSEQ assay was used to amplify TCRbeta CDR3 regions from genomic DNA with bias-controlled V and J gene primers. Sequencing of rearranged TCRbeta segments was done at approximately 20X coverage. As for the authors' bioinformatics: Sequencing errors were corrected by clustering and CDR3s were annotated against IMGT to assign V, D and J genes. Only productive TCRbeta rearrangements were used in downstream analyses, excluding out-of-frame or stop-codon sequences. Clonality was computed as one minus Shannon entropy normalized by the log of the number of unique productive sequences. Clones differing between time points or between blood and tumor were identified using Fisher's exact test with Benjamini-Hochberg correction, with an adjusted p below 0.01 applied as the threshold. Drawn from immuneACCESS, this table holds only the in-frame rearrangements with V and J called that TCRdb kept. Clones are partly lost; checked studies trace under half to an unresolved V gene and leave the rest unexplained. The DNA was the basis for D and trimming; V, J and clone size are from that table. The sample table records 85,000 to 130,000 clones; about nine tenths of these occur just once. 0.7% to 0.95% of the sample is in the top ten clones.

What the authors observed across the whole study: Among patients with durable benefit, tumor-associated TCR clones showed greater expansion in peripheral blood 3 weeks after treatment started (n = 22, p = 0.022). A pretreatment peripheral blood TCR clonality below the median was linked to improved progression-free and overall survival. Small sample size (n of about 29) and many exploratory analyses mean the results are intended to be hypothesis-generating.

A remark on this clone: Its antigen remains unidentified. Per-base qualities were not stored, and no clone one base away is much larger.

The specimen was PBMCs, collected around atezolizumab (anti-PD-L1) treatment. This clonotype was obtained from a woman aged 80 or over with urothelial cancer.

The CDR3 has the sequence CTSSQSAGGRWGEQFF. The base sequence is TGCACCAGCAGCCAATCCGCTGGCGGGAGGTGGGGTGAGCAGTTCTTC. The sequence links TRBV1 to TRBJ2-1; no DNA check was done on the table's D call, TRBD2. TRBV1 is a documented pseudogene. Including cysteine and phenylalanine, the CDR3 has 16 amino acids. Just CDR3 DNA is preserved here, 48 bases in frame from base 1.